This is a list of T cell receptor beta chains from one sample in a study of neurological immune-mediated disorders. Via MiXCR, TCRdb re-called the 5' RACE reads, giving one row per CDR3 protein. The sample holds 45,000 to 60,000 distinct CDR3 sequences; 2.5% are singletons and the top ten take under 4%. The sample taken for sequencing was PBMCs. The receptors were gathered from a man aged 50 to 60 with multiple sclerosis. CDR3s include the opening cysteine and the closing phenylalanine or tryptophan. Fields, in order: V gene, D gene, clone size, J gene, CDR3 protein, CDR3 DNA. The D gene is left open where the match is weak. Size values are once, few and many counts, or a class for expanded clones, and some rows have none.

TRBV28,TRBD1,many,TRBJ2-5,CASSSTGTGYSETQYF,TGTGCCAGCAGTTCCACCGGGACAGGGTACTCCGAGACCCAGTACTTC
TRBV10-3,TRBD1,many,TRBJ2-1,CAISGSGGYNEQFF,TGTGCCATCAGTGGATCAGGGGGCTACAATGAGCAGTTCTTC
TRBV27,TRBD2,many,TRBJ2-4,CASSLTSGTLIQYF,TGTGCCAGCAGTTTAACTAGCGGGACATTGATTCAGTACTTC
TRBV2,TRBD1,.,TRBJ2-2,CASRRQGGYTGELFF,TGTGCCAGCAGACGACAGGGGGGGTACACCGGGGAGCTGTTTTTT
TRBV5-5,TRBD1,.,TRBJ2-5,CASSISGQQETQYF,TGTGCCAGCAGCATATCGGGACAGCAAGAGACCCAGTACTTC
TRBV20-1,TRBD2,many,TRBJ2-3,CSARPSGETDTQYF,TGCAGTGCTCGGCCCAGCGGGGAGACAGATACGCAGTATTTT
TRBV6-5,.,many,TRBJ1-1,CASSSQTGTEAFF,TGTGCCAGCAGTAGTCAGACCGGGACTGAAGCTTTCTTT
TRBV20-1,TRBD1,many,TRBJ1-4,CSALRGRREKLFF,TGCAGTGCATTGAGGGGGCGCAGGGAAAAACTGTTTTTT
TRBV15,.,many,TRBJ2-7,CATSRDASYEQYF,TGTGCCACCAGCAGAGATGCTTCCTACGAGCAGTACTTC
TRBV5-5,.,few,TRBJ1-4,CASSLRAGDEKLFF,TGTGCCAGCAGCTTGAGGGCTGGTGATGAAAAACTGTTTTTT
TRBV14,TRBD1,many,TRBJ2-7,CASSRLQGGYEQYF,TGTGCCAGCAGCCGGTTACAGGGGGGTTACGAGCAGTACTTC
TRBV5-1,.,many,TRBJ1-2,CASSLGRNYGYTF,TGCGCCAGCAGCTTGGGGAGAAACTATGGCTACACCTTC
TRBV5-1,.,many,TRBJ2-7,CASSLHPQEEQYF,TGCGCCAGCAGCTTGCACCCTCAGGAGGAGCAGTACTTC
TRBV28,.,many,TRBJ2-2,CASRLTNTGELFF,TGTGCCAGCAGGCTAACCAACACCGGGGAGCTGTTTTTT
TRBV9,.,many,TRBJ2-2,CASSAQQSQVRGNTGELFF,TGTGCCAGCAGCGCTCAACAGTCACAAGTTCGCGGGAACACCGGGGAGCTGTTTTTT
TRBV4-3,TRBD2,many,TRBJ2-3,CASSQGERDTDTQYF,TGCGCCAGCAGCCAAGGGGAGCGGGACACAGATACGCAGTATTTT
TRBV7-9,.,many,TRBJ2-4,CASSLGNIQYF,TGTGCCAGCAGCTTGGGAAACATTCAGTACTTC
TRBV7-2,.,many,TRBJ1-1,CASSPSGGRATEAFF,TGTGCCAGCAGCCCCAGTGGGGGGAGGGCCACTGAAGCTTTCTTT
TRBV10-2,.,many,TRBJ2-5,CASSGWRSTETQYF,TGCGCCAGCAGTGGTTGGCGGTCGACGGAGACCCAGTACTTC
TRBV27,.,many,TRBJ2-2,CASSPSPGLRELFF,TGTGCCAGCAGCCCTTCACCGGGTCTGAGGGAGCTGTTTTTT
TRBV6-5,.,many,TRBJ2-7,CASSYSRTAAGYEQYF,TGTGCCAGCAGTTACTCGAGAACGGCGGCCGGCTACGAGCAGTACTTC
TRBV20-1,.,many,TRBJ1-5,CSAIRGNQPQHF,TGCAGTGCCATTCGGGGGAATCAGCCCCAGCATTTT
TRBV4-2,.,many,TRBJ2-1,CASSQEMENYNEQFF,TGTGCCAGCAGCCAAGAAATGGAGAATTACAATGAGCAGTTCTTC
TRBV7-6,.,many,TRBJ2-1,CATGTPGHNEQFF,TGTGCCACCGGGACCCCCGGGCACAATGAGCAGTTCTTC
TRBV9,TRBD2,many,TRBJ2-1,CASSVAPSGGDSEQFF,TGTGCCAGCAGCGTAGCCCCCAGCGGGGGTGACAGTGAGCAGTTCTTC
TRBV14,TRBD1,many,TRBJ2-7,CASSLRQGRSYEQYF,TGTGCCAGCAGCCTCCGACAGGGGCGCTCCTACGAGCAGTACTTC
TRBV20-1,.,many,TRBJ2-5,CSAESQKTQYF,TGCAGTGCTGAAAGCCAAAAGACCCAGTACTTC
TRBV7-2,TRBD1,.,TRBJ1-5,CASSTIAGQGGKTQNF,TGTGCCAGCAGCACAATCGCGGGGCAGGGGGGTAAGACCCAGAATTTT
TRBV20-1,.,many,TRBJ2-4,CSAMGGAGKNIQYF,TGCAGTGCCATGGGGGGCGCGGGCAAAAACATTCAGTACTTC
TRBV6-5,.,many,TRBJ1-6,CASRPPGNEGSPLHF,TGTGCCAGCAGGCCACCGGGGAACGAGGGGTCACCCCTCCACTTT
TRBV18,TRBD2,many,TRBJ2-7,CASSSAGTTYEQYF,TGTGCCAGCTCATCCGCCGGGACTACTTACGAGCAGTACTTC
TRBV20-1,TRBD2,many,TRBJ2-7,CSARGLAGSYEQYF,TGCAGTGCTAGAGGACTAGCGGGGAGCTACGAGCAGTACTTC
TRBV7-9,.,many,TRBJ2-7,CASSLSSSYEQYF,TGTGCCAGCAGCTTGTCGAGCTCCTACGAGCAGTACTTC
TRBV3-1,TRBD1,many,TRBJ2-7,CASGTGPGYEQYF,TGTGCCAGCGGGACAGGGCCCGGCTACGAGCAGTACTTC
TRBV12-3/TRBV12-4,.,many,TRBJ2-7,CASLDFPSSYEQYF,TGTGCCAGCCTAGACTTTCCTAGCTCCTACGAGCAGTACTTC
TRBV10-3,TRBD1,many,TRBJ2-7,CAIRPGQGDEQYF,TGTGCCATCAGACCGGGACAGGGAGACGAGCAGTACTTC
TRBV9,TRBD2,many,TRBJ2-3,CASSAGTTPGGSTDTQYF,TGTGCCAGCAGCGCCGGCACCACGCCGGGGGGTAGCACAGATACGCAGTATTTT
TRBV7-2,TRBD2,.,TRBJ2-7,CASSVLAGASYEQYF,TGTGCCAGCAGCGTTCTAGCGGGGGCCTCCTACGAGCAGTACTTC
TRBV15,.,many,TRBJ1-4,CATSRRQINEKLFF,TGTGCCACCAGCAGACGACAGATTAATGAAAAACTGTTTTTT
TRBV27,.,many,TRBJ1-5,CASSLGRMGNQPQHF,TGTGCCAGCAGTTTAGGCAGAATGGGCAATCAGCCCCAGCATTTT
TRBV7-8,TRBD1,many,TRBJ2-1,CATVVDRKNTEQFF,TGTGCCACGGTGGTGGACAGGAAAAATACCGAGCAGTTCTTC
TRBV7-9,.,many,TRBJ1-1,CASGNTEAFF,TGTGCCAGCGGGAACACTGAAGCTTTCTTT
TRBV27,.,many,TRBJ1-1,CASSMTENTEAFF,TGTGCCAGCAGTATGACGGAGAACACTGAAGCTTTCTTT
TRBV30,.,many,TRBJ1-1,CAWGFPGGTEAFF,TGTGCCTGGGGCTTCCCGGGGGGGACTGAAGCTTTCTTT
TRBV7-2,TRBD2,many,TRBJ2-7,CASCTLAGNEQYF,TGTGCCAGCTGCACCCTAGCGGGGAACGAGCAGTACTTC
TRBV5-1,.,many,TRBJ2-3,CASSNGTTDTQYF,TGCGCCAGCAGCAATGGGACAACAGATACGCAGTATTTT
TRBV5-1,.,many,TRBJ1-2,CASSLSGDGGLYGYTF,TGCGCCAGCAGCTTGAGTGGGGACGGAGGCCTCTATGGCTACACCTTC
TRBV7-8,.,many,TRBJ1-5,CATKEDWDQPQHF,TGTGCCACCAAGGAGGATTGGGATCAGCCCCAGCATTTT